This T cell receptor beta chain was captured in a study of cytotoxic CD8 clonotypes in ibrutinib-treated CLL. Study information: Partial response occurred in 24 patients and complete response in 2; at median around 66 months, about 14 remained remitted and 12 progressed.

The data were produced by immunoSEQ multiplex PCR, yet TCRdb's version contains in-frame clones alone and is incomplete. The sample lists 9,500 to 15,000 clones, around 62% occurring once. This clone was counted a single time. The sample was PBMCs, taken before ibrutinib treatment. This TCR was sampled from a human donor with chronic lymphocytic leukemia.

CDR3 DNA: TGTGCCAGCAGCAAAGGCCGGAATCAGCCCCAGCATTTT. This sequence encodes CASSKGRNQPQHF. The V call is TRBV6-5, the J call TRBJ1-5, with no clear D. Germline V gives CDR1 MNHEY, CDR2 SVGAGI. This CDR3 has 13 residues. V lost 6 bases, J lost 4 bases, and 10 bases lay in between.